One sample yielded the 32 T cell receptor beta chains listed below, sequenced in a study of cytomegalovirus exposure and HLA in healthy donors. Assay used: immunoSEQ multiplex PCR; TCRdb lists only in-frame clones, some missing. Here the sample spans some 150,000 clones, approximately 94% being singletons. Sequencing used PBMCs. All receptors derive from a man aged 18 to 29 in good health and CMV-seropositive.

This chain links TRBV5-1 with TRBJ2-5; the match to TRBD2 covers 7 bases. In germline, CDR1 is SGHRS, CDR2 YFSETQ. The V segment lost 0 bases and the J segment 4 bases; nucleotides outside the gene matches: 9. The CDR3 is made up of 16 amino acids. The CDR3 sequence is CASSLGRERFGETQYF. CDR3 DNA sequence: TGCGCCAGCAGCTTGGGGCGGGAGCGGTTCGGAGAGACCCAGTACTTC.

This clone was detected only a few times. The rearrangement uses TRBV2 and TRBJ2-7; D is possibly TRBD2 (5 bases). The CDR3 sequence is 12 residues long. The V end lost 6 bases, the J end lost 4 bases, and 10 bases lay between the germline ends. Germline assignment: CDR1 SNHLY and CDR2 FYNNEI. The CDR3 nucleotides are TGTGCCAGCAGGGAGAGGGTATACGAGCAGTACTTC. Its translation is CASRERVYEQYF. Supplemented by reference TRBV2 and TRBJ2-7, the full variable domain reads EPEVTQTPSHQVTQMGQEVILRCVPISNHLYFYWYRQILGQKVEFLVSFYNNEISEKSEIFDDQFSVERPDGSNFTLKIRSTKLEDSAMYFCASRERVYEQYFGPGTRLTVT.

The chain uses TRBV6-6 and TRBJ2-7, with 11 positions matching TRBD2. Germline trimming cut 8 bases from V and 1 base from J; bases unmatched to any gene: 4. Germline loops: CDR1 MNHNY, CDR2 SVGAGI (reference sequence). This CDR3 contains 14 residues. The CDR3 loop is CASGRLAGSYEQYF. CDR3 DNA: TGTGCCAGCGGGAGACTAGCGGGATCCTACGAGCAGTACTTC.

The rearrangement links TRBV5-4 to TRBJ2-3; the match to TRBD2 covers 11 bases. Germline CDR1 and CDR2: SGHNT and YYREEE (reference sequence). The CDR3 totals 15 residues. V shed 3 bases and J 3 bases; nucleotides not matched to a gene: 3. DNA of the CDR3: TGTGCCAGCAGCTCACTAGCGGGAGTAACAGATACGCAGTATTTT. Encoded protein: CASSSLAGVTDTQYF.

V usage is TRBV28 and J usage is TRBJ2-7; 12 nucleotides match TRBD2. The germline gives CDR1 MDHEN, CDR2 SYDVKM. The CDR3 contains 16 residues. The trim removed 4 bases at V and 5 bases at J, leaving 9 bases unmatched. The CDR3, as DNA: TGTGCCAGCAGTTCGCCTAGCGGGAGGGCTCTAAACGAGCAGTACTTC. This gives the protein CASSSPSGRALNEQYF.

CDR3 DNA: TGCGCCAGCAGCCACGACACCCTCCTCTCGGTGGGGACCCAGTACTTC. Its translation: CASSHDTLLSVGTQYF. V and J are TRBV4-1 and TRBJ2-5; D unresolved. Germline V lookup: CDR1 MGHRA, CDR2 YSYEKL. The CDR3 has 16 residues. The germline V and J ends were trimmed by 3 bases and 7 bases, with 21 bases remaining between them.

For the CDR3, the DNA is TGTGCCAGCAGCGAGGACAGGGATAGCAATCAGCCCCAGCATTTT. Residues: CASSEDRDSNQPQHF. The J gene is TRBJ1-5, the V gene TRBV6-1; 8 nucleotides agree with TRBD1. Looked up from germline, CDR1 is MNHNS and CDR2 is SASEGT. The CDR3 spans 15 residues. J lost 0 bases, V lost 6 bases, and 4 bases had no gene match.

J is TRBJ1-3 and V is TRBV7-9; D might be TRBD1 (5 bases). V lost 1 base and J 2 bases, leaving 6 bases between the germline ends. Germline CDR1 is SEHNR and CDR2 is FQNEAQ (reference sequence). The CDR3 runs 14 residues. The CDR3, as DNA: TGTGCCAGCAGCTTAGGGGGCGCTGGAAACACCATATATTTT. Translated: CASSLGGAGNTIYF.

The CDR3: CAWSPVLGGYGYTF. The CDR3 DNA reads TGTGCCTGGAGCCCCGTCCTAGGAGGGTATGGCTACACCTTC. V and J are TRBV30 and TRBJ1-2; no clear D. Germline V lookup: CDR1 GTSNPN, CDR2 SVGIG (reference sequence). The V and J ends lost 3 bases and 5 bases respectively, with 16 bases between them. The CDR3 consists of 14 residues.

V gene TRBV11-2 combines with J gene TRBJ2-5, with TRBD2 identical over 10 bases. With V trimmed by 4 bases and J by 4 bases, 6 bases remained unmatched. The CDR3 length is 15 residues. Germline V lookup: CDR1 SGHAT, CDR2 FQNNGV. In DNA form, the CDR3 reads TGTGCCAGCAGCTCTTTAGCGGGAGGTCGAGAGACCCAGTACTTC. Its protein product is CASSSLAGGRETQYF.

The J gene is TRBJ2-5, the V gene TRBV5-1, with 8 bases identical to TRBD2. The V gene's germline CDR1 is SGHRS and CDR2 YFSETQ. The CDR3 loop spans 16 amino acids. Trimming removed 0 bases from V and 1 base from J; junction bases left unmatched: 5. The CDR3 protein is CASSLGVAGSQETQYF. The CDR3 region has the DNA TGCGCCAGCAGCTTGGGGGTAGCGGGGTCCCAAGAGACCCAGTACTTC.

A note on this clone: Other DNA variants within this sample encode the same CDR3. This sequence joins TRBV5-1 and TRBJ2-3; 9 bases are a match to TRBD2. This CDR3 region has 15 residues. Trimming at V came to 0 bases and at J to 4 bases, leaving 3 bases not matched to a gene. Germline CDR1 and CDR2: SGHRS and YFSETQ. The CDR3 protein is CASSLVGTSSDTQYF. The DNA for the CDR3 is TGCGCCAGCAGCTTGGTAGGGACTAGCTCAGATACGCAGTATTTT.

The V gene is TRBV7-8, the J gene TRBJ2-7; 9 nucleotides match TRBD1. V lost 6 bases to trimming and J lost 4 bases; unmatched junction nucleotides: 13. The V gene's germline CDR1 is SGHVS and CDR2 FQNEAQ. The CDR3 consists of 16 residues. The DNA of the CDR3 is TGTGCCAGCAGTTCCATTATCGGGACAGGGAGTTACGAGCAGTACTTC. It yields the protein CASSSIIGTGSYEQYF.

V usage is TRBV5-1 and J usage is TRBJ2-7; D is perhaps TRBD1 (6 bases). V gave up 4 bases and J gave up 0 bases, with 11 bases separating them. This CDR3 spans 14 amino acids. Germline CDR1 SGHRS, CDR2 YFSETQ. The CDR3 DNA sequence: TGCGCCAGCAGCGCCGGGACAAGCTCCTACGAGCAGTACTTC. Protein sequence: CASSAGTSSYEQYF.

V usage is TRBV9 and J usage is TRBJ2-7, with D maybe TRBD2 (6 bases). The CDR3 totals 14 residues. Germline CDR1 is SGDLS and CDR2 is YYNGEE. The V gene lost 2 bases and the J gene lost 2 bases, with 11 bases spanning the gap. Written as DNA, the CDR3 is TGTGCCAGCAGCGTGGGACTCGCCGCCTACGAGCAGTACTTC. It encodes CASSVGLAAYEQYF.

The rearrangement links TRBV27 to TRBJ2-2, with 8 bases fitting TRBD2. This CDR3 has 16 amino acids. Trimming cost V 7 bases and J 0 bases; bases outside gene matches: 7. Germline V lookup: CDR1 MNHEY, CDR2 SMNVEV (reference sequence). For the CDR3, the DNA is TGTGCCAGCAAGGTCGTCGGGGGGGCGAACACCGGGGAGCTGTTTTTT. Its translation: CASKVVGGANTGELFF.

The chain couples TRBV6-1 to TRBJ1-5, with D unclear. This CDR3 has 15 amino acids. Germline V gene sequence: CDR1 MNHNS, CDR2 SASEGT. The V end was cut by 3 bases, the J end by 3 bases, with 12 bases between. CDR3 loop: CASSEGGSPNQPQHF. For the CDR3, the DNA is TGTGCCAGCAGTGAGGGAGGGAGCCCCAATCAGCCCCAGCATTTT.

The CDR3 region has the DNA TGTGCCAGCAGTGCCGACACAGCCTACGAGCAGTACTTC. Its protein product is CASSADTAYEQYF. The chain couples TRBV2 to TRBJ2-7; no clear D. Trimming removed 4 bases from V and 2 bases from J, with 9 bases in between. Germline V gene data show CDR1 as SNHLY and CDR2 as FYNNEI. The CDR3 runs to 13 residues.

The DNA of the CDR3 is TGTGCCAGCGCTCTCGGGGCCGGGGAGCTGTTTTTT. This codes for CASALGAGELFF. V and J are TRBV5-4 and TRBJ2-2; D might be TRBD2 (5 bases). CDR3 length: 12 residues. V was cut by 7 bases and J by 6 bases, with 10 bases left in between. CDR1 is SGHNT, CDR2 YYREEE, per germline (reference sequence). The full variable domain, rest sourced from reference TRBV5-4 and TRBJ2-2, is ETGVTQSPTHLIKTRGQQVTLRCSSQSGHNTVSWYQQALGQGPQFIFQYYREEENGRGNFPPRFSGLQFPNYSSELNVNALELDDSALYLCASALGAGELFFGEGSRLTVL.

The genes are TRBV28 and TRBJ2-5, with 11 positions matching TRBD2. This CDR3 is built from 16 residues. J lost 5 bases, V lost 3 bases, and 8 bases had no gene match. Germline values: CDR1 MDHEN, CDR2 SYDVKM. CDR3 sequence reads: CASSFQTSGMWETQYF. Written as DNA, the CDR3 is TGTGCCAGCAGTTTCCAGACTAGCGGGATGTGGGAGACCCAGTACTTC.

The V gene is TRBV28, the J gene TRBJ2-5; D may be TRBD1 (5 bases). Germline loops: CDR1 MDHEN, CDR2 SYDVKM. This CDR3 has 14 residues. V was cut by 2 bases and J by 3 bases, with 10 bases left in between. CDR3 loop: CASSLPSGKETQYF. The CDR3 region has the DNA TGTGCCAGCAGTTTACCGTCAGGGAAAGAGACCCAGTACTTC.

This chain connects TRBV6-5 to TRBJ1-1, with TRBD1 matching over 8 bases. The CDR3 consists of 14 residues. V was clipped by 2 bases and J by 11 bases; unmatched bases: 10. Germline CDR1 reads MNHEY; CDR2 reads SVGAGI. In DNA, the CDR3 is TGTGCCAGCAGTTACAGGCCCCAGGGGGCTGGGGCTTTCTTT. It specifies CASSYRPQGAGAFF.

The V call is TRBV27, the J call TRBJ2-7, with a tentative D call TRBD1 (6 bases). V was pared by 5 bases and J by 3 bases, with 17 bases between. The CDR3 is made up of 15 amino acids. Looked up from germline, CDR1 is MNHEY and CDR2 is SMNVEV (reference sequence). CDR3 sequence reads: CASSPWTAQDYEQYF. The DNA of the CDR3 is TGTGCCAGCAGTCCATGGACAGCTCAAGACTACGAGCAGTACTTC.

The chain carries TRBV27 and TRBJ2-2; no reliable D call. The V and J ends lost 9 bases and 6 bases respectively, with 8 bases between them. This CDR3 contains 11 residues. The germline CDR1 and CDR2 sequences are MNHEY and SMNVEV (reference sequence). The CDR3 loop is CASLRAGELFF. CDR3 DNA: TGTGCCAGTCTGCGCGCCGGGGAGCTGTTTTTT.

The CDR3 loop is CASRTTGSYNSPLHF. The CDR3 DNA reads TGTGCCAGCAGGACGACAGGCTCCTATAATTCACCCCTCCACTTT. The chain has TRBV6-5 and TRBJ1-6, with TRBD1 as a possible D gene (6 bases). Trimming cost V 6 bases and J 0 bases, with 9 bases left between them. This CDR3 contains 15 residues. The germline V gene encodes CDR1 MNHEY and CDR2 SVGAGI.

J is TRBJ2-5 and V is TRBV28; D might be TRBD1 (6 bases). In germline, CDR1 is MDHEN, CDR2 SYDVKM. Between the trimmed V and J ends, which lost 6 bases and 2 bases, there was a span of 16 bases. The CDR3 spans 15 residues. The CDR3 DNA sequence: TGTGCCAGCAGCCTCCTCACAGGGCGTCAAGAGACCCAGTACTTC. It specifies CASSLLTGRQETQYF.

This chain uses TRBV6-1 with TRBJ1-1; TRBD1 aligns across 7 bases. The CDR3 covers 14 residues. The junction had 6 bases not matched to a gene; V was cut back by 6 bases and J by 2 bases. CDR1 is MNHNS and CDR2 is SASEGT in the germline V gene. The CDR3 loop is CASRAWDSNTEAFF. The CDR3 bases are TGTGCCAGCAGGGCTTGGGACAGTAACACTGAAGCTTTCTTT.

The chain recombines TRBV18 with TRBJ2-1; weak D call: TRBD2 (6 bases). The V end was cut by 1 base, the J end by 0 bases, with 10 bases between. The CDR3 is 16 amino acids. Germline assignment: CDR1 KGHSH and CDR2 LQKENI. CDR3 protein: CASSPRREPSYNEQFF. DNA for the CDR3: TGTGCCAGCTCACCACGGCGGGAACCCTCCTACAATGAGCAGTTCTTC.

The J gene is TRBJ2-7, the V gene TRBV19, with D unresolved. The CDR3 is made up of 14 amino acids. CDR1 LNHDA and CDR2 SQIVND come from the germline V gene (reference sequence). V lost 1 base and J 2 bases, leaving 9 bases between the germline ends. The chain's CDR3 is CASSIGDTTYEQYF. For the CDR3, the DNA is TGTGCCAGTAGTATAGGAGACACCACCTACGAGCAGTACTTC. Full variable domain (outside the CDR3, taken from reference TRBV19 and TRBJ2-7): DGGITQSPKYLFRKEGQNVTLSCEQNLNHDAMYWYRQDPGQGLRLIYYSQIVNDFQKGDIAEGYSVSREKKESFPLTVTSAQKNPTAFYLCASSIGDTTYEQYFGPGTRLTVT.

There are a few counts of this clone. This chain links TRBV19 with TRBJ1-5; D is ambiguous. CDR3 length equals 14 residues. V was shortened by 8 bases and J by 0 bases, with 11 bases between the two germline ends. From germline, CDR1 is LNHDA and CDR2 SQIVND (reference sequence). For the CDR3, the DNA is TGTGCCAGTGAGAACAGATTTAGCAATCAGCCCCAGCATTTT. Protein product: CASENRFSNQPQHF.

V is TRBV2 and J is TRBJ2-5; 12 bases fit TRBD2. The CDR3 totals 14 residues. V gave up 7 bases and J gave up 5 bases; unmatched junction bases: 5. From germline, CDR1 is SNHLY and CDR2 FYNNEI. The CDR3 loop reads CASTKTSGSETQYF. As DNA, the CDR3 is TGTGCCAGCACAAAGACTAGCGGGAGTGAGACCCAGTACTTC.

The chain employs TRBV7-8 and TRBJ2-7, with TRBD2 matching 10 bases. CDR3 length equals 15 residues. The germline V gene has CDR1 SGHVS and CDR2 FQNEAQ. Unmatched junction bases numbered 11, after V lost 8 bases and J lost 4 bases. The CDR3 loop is CASSNLAGVGYEQYF. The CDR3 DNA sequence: TGTGCCAGCTCCAATCTAGCGGGAGTTGGTTACGAGCAGTACTTC.